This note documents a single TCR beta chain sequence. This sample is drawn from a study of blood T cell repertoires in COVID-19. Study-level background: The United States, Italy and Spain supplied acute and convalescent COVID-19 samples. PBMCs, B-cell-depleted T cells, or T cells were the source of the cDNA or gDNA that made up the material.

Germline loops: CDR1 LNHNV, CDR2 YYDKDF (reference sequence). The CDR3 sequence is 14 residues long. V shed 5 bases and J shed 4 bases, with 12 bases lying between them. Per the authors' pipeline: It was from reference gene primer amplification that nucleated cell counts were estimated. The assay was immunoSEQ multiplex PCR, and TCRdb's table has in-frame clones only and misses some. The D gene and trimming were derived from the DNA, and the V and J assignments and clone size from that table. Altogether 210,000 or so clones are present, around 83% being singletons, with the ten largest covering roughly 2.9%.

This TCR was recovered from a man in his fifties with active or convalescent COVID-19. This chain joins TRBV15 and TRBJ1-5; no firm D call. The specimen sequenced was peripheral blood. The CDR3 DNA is TGTGCCACCAGCCGGTCTCGTGTGAATCAGCCCCAGCATTTT. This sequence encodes CATSRSRVNQPQHF.